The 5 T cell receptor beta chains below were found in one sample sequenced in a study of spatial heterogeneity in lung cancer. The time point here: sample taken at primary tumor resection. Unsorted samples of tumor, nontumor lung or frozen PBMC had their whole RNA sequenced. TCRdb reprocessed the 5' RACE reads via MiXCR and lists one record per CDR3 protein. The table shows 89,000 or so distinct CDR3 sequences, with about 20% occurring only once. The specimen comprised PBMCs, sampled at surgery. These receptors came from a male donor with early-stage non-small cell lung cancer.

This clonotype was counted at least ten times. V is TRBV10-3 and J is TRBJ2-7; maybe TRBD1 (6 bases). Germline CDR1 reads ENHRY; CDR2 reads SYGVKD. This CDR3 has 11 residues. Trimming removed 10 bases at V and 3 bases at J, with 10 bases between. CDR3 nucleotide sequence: TGTGCCACGCAGGGGTTCTACGAGCAGTACTTC. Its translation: CATQGFYEQYF.

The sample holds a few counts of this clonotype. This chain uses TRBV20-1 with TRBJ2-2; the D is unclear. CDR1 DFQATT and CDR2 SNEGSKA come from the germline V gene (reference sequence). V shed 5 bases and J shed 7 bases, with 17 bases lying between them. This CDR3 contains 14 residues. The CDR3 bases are TGCAGTGCTCCCGACGAAGGGCGAAGCGGGGAGCTGTTTTTT. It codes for CSAPDEGRSGELFF.

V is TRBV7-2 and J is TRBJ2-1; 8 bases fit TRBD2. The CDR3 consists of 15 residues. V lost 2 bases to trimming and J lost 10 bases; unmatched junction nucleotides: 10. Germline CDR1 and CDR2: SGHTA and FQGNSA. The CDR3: CASSLFTGGPQEQFF. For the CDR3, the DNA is TGTGCCAGCAGCTTATTCACGGGAGGGCCTCAGGAGCAGTTCTTC.

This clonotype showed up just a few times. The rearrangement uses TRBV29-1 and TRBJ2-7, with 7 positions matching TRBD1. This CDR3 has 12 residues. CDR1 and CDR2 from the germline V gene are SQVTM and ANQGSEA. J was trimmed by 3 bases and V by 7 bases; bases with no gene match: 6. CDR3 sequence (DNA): TGCAGCGGGAGGACAGGACTCTACGAGCAGTACTTC. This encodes CSGRTGLYEQYF.

The CDR3 loop is CASSLKLAGAEQFF. In DNA, the CDR3 is TGCGCCAGCAGCTTGAAGCTAGCGGGGGCTGAGCAGTTCTTC. The J gene is TRBJ2-1, the V gene TRBV5-1; 10 nucleotides agree with TRBD2. CDR1 is SGHRS and CDR2 is YFSETQ in the germline V gene. The CDR3 runs 14 residues. The V segment lost 1 base and the J segment 9 bases; nucleotides outside the gene matches: 4.